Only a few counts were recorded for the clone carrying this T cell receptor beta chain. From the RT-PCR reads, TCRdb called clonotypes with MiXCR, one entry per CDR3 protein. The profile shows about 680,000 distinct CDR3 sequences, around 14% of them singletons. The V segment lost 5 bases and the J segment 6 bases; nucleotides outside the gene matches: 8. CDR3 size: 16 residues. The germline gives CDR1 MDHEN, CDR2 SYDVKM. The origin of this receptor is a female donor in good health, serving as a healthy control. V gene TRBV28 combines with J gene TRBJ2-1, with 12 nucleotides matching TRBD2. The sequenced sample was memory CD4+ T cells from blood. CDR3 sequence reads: CASSLPLTSGSNEQFF. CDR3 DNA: TGTGCCAGCAGTCTTCCGTTGACTAGCGGGAGCAATGAGCAGTTCTTC.